A selection of T cell receptor beta chains follows, all from one sample in a study of early T cells in non-severe SARS-CoV-2 infection. TCRdb processed the 5' RACE reads anew with MiXCR; each CDR3 protein has one entry. The table has around 92,000 distinct CDR3 sequences, approximately 11% seen once. Input material: whole blood. These receptors came from an adult who was a healthcare worker with PCR-confirmed SARS-CoV-2 infection or an uninfected control (not recorded which). The CDR3 runs from the conserved cysteine through the conserved F or W. The D gene is left open where the match is weak. Rows may omit the clone size; those that give it use once, few, many or a size class.

j_gene: TRBJ1-2
abundance: NA
d_gene: NA
v_gene: TRBV27
CDR3nt: TGTGCCAGCCAGCCAACGGGGGCTGGATCCTACACCTTC
CDR3aa: CASQPTGAGSYTF

j_gene: TRBJ2-7
abundance: NA
d_gene: TRBD2
v_gene: TRBV19
CDR3nt: TGTGCCAGTAGTGCGAGACTAGCGGGAGACGAGCAGTACTTC
CDR3aa: CASSARLAGDEQYF

j_gene: TRBJ2-7
abundance: many
d_gene: NA
v_gene: TRBV7-9
CDR3nt: TGTGCCAGCAGCCGGTTCGGGGAGACCTACGAGCAGTACTTC
CDR3aa: CASSRFGETYEQYF

j_gene: TRBJ2-5
abundance: many
d_gene: NA
v_gene: TRBV4-1
CDR3nt: TGCGCCAGCAGCCCCTGGGGCCAAGAGGAAGAGACCCAGTACTTC
CDR3aa: CASSPWGQEEETQYF

j_gene: TRBJ1-1
abundance: NA
d_gene: NA
v_gene: TRBV6-6
CDR3nt: TGTGCCAGCAGGACGACTCAAAAGGCGCCTAACACTGAAGCTTTCTTT
CDR3aa: CASRTTQKAPNTEAFF

j_gene: TRBJ2-1
abundance: once
d_gene: NA
v_gene: TRBV11-2
CDR3nt: TGTGCCAGCAGCTCCCCCGGGGGATCCTACAATGAGCAGTTCTTC
CDR3aa: CASSSPGGSYNEQFF

j_gene: TRBJ2-7
abundance: many
d_gene: NA
v_gene: TRBV2
CDR3nt: TGTGCCAGCAGTGGGCCGTCCTACGAGCAGTACTTC
CDR3aa: CASSGPSYEQYF

j_gene: TRBJ2-5
abundance: NA
d_gene: NA
v_gene: TRBV7-9
CDR3nt: TGTGCCAGCAGCTTAGCCTGGGGGCTCGGGGAGCAAGAGACCCAGTACTTC
CDR3aa: CASSLAWGLGEQETQYF

j_gene: TRBJ2-3
abundance: many
d_gene: TRBD2
v_gene: TRBV20-1
CDR3nt: TGCAGTGCTAGTCCCCGTCTAGCGGGGGGCACAGATACGCAGTATTTT
CDR3aa: CSASPRLAGGTDTQYF

j_gene: TRBJ1-2
abundance: few
d_gene: TRBD1
v_gene: TRBV5-4
CDR3nt: TGTGCCAGCAGTGAAGGGACAGGGTATGGCTACACCTTC
CDR3aa: CASSEGTGYGYTF

j_gene: TRBJ2-7
abundance: many
d_gene: NA
v_gene: TRBV19
CDR3nt: TGTGCCAGTAGTATCGACGGGACCAGCTACGAGCAGTACTTC
CDR3aa: CASSIDGTSYEQYF

j_gene: TRBJ2-2
abundance: many
d_gene: NA
v_gene: TRBV5-4
CDR3nt: TGTGCCAGCAGCTTGCGGGCCACGAACACCGGGGAGCTGTTTTTT
CDR3aa: CASSLRATNTGELFF

j_gene: TRBJ2-1
abundance: NA
d_gene: TRBD2
v_gene: TRBV29-1
CDR3nt: TGCAGCGTTGAGTTAAGAGCGGGAGGGCGCAACTCCTACAATGAGCAGTTCTTC
CDR3aa: CSVELRAGGRNSYNEQFF

j_gene: TRBJ2-6
abundance: NA
d_gene: NA
v_gene: TRBV7-3
CDR3nt: TGTGCCAGCAGCTTAAATAGCGGATCCCCGGGGGCCAACGTCCTGACTTTC
CDR3aa: CASSLNSGSPGANVLTF

j_gene: TRBJ1-5
abundance: NA
d_gene: NA
v_gene: TRBV10-2
CDR3nt: TGCGCCAGCAGTGAGGGTATTGTAAGCAATCAGCCCCAGCATTTT
CDR3aa: CASSEGIVSNQPQHF

j_gene: TRBJ2-1
abundance: many
d_gene: NA
v_gene: TRBV2
CDR3nt: TGTGCCAGCAAGGTCCGGACTCCCGGTTGGGATGAGCAGTTCTTC
CDR3aa: CASKVRTPGWDEQFF

j_gene: TRBJ2-3
abundance: few
d_gene: TRBD2
v_gene: TRBV20-1
CDR3nt: TGCAGTGCTAGTGGACTAGCGGATACGCAGTATTTT
CDR3aa: CSASGLADTQYF

j_gene: TRBJ2-1
abundance: few
d_gene: TRBD2
v_gene: TRBV6-5
CDR3nt: TGTGCCAGCAGTTACCCTAGCGGGCCAGGAGTAGATGAGCAGTTCTTC
CDR3aa: CASSYPSGPGVDEQFF

j_gene: TRBJ2-1
abundance: NA
d_gene: TRBD2
v_gene: TRBV24-1
CDR3nt: TGTGCCACCAGTGCCGCGGGACTAGCGGGCCACCGCGGGGATGAGCAGTTCTTC
CDR3aa: CATSAAGLAGHRGDEQFF

j_gene: TRBJ1-5
abundance: NA
d_gene: TRBD1
v_gene: TRBV12-3/TRBV12-4
CDR3nt: TGTGCCAGCAGCCAAGGACAGGGCTATAGCAATCAGCCCCAGCATTTT
CDR3aa: CASSQGQGYSNQPQHF

j_gene: TRBJ2-3
abundance: few
d_gene: NA
v_gene: TRBV27
CDR3nt: TGTGCCAGCAGTCCGTCTTGGGTCAGCACAGATACGCAGTATTTT
CDR3aa: CASSPSWVSTDTQYF

j_gene: TRBJ1-5
abundance: NA
d_gene: NA
v_gene: TRBV6-1
CDR3nt: TGTGCCAGCACCCGGATAAGCAATCAGCCCCAGCATTTT
CDR3aa: CASTRISNQPQHF